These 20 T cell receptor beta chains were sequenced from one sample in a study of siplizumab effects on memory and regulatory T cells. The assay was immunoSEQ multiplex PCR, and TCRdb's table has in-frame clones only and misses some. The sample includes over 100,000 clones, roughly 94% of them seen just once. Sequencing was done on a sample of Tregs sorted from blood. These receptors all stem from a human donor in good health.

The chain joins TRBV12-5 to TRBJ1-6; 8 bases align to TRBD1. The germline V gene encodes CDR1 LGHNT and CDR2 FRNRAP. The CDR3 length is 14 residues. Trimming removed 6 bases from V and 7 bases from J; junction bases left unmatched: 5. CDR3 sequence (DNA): TGTGCTAGTGGCCTCGGACAGGGCAATTCACCCCTCCACTTT. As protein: CASGLGQGNSPLHF.

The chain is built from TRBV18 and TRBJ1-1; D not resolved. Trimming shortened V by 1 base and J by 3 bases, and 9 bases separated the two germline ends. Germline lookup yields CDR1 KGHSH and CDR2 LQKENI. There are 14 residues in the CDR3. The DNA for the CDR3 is TGTGCCAGCTCACCACAAGGTACCTACACTGAAGCTTTCTTT. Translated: CASSPQGTYTEAFF.

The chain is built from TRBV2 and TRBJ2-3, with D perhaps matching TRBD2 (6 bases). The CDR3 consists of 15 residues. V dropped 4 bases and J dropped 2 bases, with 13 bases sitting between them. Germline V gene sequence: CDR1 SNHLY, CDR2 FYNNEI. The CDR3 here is CASSVGGPATDTQYF. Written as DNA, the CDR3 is TGTGCCAGCAGTGTCGGGGGACCGGCCACAGATACGCAGTATTTT.

The chain's CDR3 is CASSPPGPFYGYTF. Written as DNA, the CDR3 is TGCGCCAGCAGCCCGCCGGGACCTTTCTATGGCTACACCTTC. The chain links TRBV5-1 to TRBJ1-2, with TRBD1 as a possible D gene (5 bases). This CDR3 spans 14 amino acids. Trimming cost V 4 bases and J 4 bases, with 14 bases left between them. Germline V gives CDR1 SGHRS, CDR2 YFSETQ.

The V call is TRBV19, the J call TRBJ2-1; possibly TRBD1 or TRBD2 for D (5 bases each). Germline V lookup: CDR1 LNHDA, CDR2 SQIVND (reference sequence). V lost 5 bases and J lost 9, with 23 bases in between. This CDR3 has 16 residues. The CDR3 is CASSPQLGAFLLEQFF. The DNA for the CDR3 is TGTGCCAGTAGTCCCCAACTAGGGGCGTTTCTGCTTGAGCAGTTCTTC.

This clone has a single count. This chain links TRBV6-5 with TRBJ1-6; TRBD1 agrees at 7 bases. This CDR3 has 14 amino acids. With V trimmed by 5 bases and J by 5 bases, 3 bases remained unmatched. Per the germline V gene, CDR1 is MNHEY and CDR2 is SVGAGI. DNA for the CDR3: TGTGCCAGCAGTCCTGGACAGGATAATTCACCCCTCCACTTT. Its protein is CASSPGQDNSPLHF.

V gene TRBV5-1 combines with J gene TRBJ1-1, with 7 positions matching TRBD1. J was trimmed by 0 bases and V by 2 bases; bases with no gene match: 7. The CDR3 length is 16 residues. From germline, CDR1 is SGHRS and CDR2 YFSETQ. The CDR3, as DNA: TGCGCCAGCAGCTTCGGGGACAGCAGGATGAACACTGAAGCTTTCTTT. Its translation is CASSFGDSRMNTEAFF.

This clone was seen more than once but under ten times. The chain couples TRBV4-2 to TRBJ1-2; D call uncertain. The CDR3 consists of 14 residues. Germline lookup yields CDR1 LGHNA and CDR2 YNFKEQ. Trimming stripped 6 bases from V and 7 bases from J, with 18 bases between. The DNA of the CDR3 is TGTGCCAGCAGTCAAAACCCCACCGTCGGTGGCTACACCTTC. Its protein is CASSQNPTVGGYTF.

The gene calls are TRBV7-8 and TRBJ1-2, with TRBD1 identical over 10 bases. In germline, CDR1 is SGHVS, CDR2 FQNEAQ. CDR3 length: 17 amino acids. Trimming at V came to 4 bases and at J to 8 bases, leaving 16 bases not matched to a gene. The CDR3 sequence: CASSSSPPGTGVWGYTF. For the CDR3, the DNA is TGTGCCAGCAGCTCATCACCCCCCGGGACAGGGGTTTGGGGCTACACCTTC.

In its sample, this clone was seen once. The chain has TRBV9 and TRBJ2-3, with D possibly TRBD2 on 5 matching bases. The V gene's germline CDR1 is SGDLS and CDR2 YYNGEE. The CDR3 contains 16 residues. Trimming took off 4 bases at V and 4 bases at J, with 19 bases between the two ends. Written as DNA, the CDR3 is TGTGCCAGCAGCCAGACGCGAGGTCCCGGGGCAGATACGCAGTATTTT. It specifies CASSQTRGPGADTQYF.

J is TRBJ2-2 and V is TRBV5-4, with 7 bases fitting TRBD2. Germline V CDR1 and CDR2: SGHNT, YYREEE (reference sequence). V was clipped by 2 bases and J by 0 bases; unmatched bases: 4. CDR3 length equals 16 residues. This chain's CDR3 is CASSFQRGTNTGELFF. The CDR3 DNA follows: TGTGCCAGCAGCTTTCAGCGGGGCACGAACACCGGGGAGCTGTTTTTT. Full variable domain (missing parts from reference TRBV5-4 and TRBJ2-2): ETGVTQSPTHLIKTRGQQVTLRCSSQSGHNTVSWYQQALGQGPQFIFQYYREEENGRGNFPPRFSGLQFPNYSSELNVNALELDDSALYLCASSFQRGTNTGELFFGEGSRLTVL.

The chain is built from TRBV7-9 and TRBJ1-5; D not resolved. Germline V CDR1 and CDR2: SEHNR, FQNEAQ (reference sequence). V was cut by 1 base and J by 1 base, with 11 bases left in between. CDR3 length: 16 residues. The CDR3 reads CASSLEGGNSNQPQHF. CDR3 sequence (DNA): TGTGCCAGCAGCTTAGAAGGCGGAAACAGCAATCAGCCCCAGCATTTT.

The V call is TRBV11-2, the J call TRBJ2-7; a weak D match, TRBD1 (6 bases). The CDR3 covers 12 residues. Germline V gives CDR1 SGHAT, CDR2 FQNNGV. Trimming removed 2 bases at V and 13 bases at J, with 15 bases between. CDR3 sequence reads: CASSLYWDIAYF. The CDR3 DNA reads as TGTGCCAGCAGCTTATACTGGGACATCGCCTACTTC.

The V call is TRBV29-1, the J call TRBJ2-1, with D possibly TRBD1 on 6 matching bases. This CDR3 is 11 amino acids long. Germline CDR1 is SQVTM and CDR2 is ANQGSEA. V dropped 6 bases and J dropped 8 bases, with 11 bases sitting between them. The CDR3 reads CSVGTGYEQFF. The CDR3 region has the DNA TGCAGCGTAGGAACAGGGTATGAGCAGTTCTTC.

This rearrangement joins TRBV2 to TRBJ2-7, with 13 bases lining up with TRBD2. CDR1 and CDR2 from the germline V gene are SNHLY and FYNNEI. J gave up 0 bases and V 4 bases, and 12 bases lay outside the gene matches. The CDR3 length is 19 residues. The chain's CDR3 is CASSVEFRGLAGRSYEQYF. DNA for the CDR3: TGTGCCAGCAGTGTAGAGTTTCGGGGACTAGCGGGGCGCTCCTACGAGCAGTACTTC.

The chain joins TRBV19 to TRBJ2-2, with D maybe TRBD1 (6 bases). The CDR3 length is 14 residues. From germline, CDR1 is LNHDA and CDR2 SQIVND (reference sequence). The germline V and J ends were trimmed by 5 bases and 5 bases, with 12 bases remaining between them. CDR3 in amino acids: CASSFYRDTGELFF. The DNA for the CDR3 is TGTGCCAGTAGTTTCTACAGGGATACCGGGGAGCTGTTTTTT.

This CDR3 is CASRRQGSTNEKLFF. CDR3 DNA: TGTGCCAGCAGACGACAGGGTTCAACTAATGAAAAACTGTTTTTT. The chain links TRBV6-1 to TRBJ1-4; the match to TRBD1 covers 7 bases. V shed 6 bases and J 0 bases; nucleotides not matched to a gene: 4. The CDR3 spans 15 residues. CDR1 is MNHNS, CDR2 SASEGT, per germline.

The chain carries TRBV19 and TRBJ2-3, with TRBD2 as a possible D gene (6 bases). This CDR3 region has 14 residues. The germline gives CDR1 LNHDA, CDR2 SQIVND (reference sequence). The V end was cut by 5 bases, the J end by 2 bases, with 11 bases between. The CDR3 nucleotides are TGTGCCAGTAGTGCTAGCGCGGCCACAGATACGCAGTATTTT. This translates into CASSASAATDTQYF.

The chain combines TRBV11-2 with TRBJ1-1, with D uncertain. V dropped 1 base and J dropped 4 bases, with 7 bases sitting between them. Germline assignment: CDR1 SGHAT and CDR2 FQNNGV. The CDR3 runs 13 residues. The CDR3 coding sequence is TGTGCCAGCAGCTTAGTATTGGCCACTGAAGCTTTCTTT. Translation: CASSLVLATEAFF.

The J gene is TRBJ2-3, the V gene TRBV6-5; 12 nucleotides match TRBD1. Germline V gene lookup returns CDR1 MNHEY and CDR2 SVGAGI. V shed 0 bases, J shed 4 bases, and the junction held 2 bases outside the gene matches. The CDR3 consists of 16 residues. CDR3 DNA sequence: TGTGCCAGCAGTTACTCCGGGACAGGGGGCCCAGATACGCAGTATTTT. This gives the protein CASSYSGTGGPDTQYF.